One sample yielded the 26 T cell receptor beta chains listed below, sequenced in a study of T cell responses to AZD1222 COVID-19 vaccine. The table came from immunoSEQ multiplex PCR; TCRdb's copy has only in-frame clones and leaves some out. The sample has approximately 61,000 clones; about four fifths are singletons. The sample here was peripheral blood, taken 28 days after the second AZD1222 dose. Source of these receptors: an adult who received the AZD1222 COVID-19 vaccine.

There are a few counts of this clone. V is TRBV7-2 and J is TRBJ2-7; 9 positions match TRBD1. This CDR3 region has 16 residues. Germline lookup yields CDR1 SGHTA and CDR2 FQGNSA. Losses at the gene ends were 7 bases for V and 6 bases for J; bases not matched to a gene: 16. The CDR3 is CASTFRVGQGGVEQYF. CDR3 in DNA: TGTGCCAGCACCTTTAGGGTGGGACAGGGCGGCGTCGAGCAGTACTTC.

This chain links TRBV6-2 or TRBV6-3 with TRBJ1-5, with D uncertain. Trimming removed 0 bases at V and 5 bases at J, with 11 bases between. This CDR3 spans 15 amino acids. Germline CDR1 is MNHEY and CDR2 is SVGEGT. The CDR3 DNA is TGTGCCAGCAGTTACTCGGAGGGAACCCATCAGCCCCAGCATTTT. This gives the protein CASSYSEGTHQPQHF.

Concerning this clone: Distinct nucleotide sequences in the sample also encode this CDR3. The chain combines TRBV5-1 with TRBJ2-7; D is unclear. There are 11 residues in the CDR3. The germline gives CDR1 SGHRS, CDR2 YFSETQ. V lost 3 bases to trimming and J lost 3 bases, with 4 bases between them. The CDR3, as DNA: TGCGCCAGCAGCTCGCTCTACGAGCAGTACTTC. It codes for CASSSLYEQYF.

The CDR3 sequence: CASSLTYPDSPLHF. The CDR3 nucleotides read TGTGCCAGCAGCCTTACGTATCCTGATTCACCCCTCCACTTT. The rearrangement joins TRBV11-2 to TRBJ1-6; D uncertain. Per the germline V gene, CDR1 is SGHAT and CDR2 is FQNNGV. The CDR3 contains 14 residues. V lost 5 bases and J lost 8, with 13 bases in between. Combining the CDR3 with reference TRBV11-2 and TRBJ1-6 gives the whole variable domain EAGVAQSPRYKIIEKRQSVAFWCNPISGHATLYWYQQILGQGPKLLIQFQNNGVVDDSQLPKDRFSAERLKGVDSTLKIQPAKLEDSAVYLCASSLTYPDSPLHFGNGTRLTVT.

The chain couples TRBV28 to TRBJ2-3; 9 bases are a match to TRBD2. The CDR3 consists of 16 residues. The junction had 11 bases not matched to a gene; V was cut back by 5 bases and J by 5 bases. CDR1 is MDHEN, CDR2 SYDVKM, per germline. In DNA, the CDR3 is TGTGCCAGCAGTGGGTTTTTAGCGGGAGAGGAAGATACGCAGTATTTT. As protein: CASSGFLAGEEDTQYF.

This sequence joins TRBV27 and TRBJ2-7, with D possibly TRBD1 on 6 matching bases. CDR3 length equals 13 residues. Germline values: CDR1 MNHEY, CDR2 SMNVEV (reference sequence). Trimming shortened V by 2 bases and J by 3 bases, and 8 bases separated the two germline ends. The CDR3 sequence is CASSLTGFYEQYF. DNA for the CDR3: TGTGCCAGCAGTTTAACAGGGTTCTACGAGCAGTACTTC.

CDR3 DNA: TGTGCCAGCAGGGGACAGAACTCCGAGCAGTACTTC. Translation gives CASRGQNSEQYF. V usage is TRBV25-1 and J usage is TRBJ2-7; 7 nucleotides agree with TRBD1. This CDR3 is 12 amino acids long. J lost 6 bases, V lost 6 bases, and 5 bases had no gene match. Germline V lookup: CDR1 MGHDK, CDR2 SYGVNS.

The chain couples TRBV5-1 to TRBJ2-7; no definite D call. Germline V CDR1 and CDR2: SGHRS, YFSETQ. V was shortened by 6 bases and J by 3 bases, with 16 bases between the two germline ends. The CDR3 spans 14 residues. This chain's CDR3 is CASKEPGPGYEQYF. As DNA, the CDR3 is TGCGCCAGCAAAGAGCCCGGACCGGGCTACGAGCAGTACTTC.

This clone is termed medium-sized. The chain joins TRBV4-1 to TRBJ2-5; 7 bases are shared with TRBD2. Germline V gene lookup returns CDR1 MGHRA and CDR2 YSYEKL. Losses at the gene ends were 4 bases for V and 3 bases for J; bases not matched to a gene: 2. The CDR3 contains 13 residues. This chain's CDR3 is CASSPAGEETQYF. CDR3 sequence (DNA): TGCGCCAGCAGCCCTGCGGGGGAAGAGACCCAGTACTTC.

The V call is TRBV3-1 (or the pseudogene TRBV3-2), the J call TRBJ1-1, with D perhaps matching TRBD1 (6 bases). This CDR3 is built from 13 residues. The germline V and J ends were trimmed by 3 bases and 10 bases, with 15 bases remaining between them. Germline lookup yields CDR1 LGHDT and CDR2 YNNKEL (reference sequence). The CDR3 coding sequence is TGTGCCAGCAGCCAGGGACATTCGGGGGGAGCTTTCTTT. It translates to CASSQGHSGGAFF.

The CDR3 protein is CASSLWQADTGELFF. In DNA form, the CDR3 reads TGTGCCAGCAGCTTATGGCAGGCGGACACCGGGGAGCTGTTTTTT. The genes are TRBV7-2 and TRBJ2-2; D unresolved. Deletions cut 2 bases from V and 3 bases from J, with 10 bases between. In germline, CDR1 is SGHTA, CDR2 FQGNSA. The CDR3 runs to 15 residues.

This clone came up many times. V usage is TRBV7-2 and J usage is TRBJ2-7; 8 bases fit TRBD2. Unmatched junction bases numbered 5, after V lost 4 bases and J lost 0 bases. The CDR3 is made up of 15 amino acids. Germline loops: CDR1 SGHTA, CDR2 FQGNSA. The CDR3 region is CASSSSTSGSYEQYF. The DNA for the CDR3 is TGTGCCAGCAGCTCGTCCACTAGCGGCTCCTACGAGCAGTACTTC.

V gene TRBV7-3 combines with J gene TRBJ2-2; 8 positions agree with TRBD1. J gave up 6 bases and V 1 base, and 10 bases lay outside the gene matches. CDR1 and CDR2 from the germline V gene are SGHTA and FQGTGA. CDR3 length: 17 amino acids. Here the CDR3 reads CASSLNPGGATSGELFF. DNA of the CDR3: TGTGCCAGCAGCTTAAACCCAGGGGGCGCTACGTCCGGGGAGCTGTTTTTT.

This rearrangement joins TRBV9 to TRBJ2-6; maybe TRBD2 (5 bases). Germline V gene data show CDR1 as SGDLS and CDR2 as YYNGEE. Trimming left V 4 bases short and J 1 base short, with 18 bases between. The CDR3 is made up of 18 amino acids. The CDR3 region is CASSINRDRESGANVLTF. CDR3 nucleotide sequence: TGTGCCAGCAGCATTAACCGGGATCGAGAGTCTGGGGCCAACGTCCTGACTTTC.

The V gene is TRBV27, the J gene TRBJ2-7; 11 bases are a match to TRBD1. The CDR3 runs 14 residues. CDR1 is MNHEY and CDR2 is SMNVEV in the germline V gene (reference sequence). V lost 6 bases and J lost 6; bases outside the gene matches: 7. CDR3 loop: CASRSPGQGVEQYF. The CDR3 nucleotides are TGTGCCAGCAGATCACCGGGACAGGGGGTCGAGCAGTACTTC.

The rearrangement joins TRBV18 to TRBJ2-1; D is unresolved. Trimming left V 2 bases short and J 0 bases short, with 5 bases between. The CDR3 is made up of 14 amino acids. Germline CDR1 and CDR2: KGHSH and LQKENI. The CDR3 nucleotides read TGTGCCAGCTCACCAATAAGCTCCTACAATGAGCAGTTCTTC. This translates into CASSPISSYNEQFF.

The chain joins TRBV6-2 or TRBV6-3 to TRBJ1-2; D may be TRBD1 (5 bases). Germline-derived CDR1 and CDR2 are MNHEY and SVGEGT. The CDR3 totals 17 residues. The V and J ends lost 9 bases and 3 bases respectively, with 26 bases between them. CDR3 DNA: TGTGCCAGTAGCACCCCGGGACTGACATGGCTCTACTATGGCTACACCTTC. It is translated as CASSTPGLTWLYYGYTF.

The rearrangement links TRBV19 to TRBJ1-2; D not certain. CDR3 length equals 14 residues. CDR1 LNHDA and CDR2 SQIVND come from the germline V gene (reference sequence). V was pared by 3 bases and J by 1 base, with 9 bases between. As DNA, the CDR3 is TGTGCCAGTAGTATGGCAGATTTTAACTATGGCTACACCTTC. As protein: CASSMADFNYGYTF.

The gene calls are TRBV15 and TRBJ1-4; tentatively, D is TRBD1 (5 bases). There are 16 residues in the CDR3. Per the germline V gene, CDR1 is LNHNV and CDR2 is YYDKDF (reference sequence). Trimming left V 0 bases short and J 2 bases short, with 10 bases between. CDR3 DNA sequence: TGTGCCACCAGCAGAGATCGAGGGGTCACTAATGAAAAACTGTTTTTT. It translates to CATSRDRGVTNEKLFF.

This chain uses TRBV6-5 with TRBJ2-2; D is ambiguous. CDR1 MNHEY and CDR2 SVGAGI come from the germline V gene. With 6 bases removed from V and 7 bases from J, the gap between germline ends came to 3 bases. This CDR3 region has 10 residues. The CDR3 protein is CASRNGELFF. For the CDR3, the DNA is TGTGCCAGCAGAAACGGGGAGCTGTTTTTT.

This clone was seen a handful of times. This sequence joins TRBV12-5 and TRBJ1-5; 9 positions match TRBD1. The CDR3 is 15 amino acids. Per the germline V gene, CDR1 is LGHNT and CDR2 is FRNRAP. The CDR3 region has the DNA TGTGCGTCGTCCGGGACAGGGTTTTTGAATCAGCCCCAGCATTTT. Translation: CASSGTGFLNQPQHF.

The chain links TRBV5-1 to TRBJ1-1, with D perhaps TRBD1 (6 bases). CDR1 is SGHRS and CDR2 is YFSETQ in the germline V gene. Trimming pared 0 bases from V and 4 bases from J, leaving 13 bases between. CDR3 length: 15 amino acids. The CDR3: CASSLGQGLPTEAFF. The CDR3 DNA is TGCGCCAGCAGCTTGGGGCAGGGGCTTCCCACTGAAGCTTTCTTT.

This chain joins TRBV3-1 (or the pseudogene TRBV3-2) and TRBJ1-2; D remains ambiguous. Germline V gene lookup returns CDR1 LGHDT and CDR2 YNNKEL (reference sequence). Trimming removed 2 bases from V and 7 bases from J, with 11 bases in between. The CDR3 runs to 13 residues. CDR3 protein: CASSQSETGGYTF. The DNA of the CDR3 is TGTGCCAGCAGCCAATCCGAGACGGGTGGCTACACCTTC.

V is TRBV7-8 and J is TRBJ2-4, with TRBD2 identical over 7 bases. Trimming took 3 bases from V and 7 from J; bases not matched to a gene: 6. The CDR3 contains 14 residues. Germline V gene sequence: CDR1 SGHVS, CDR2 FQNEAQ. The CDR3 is CASSFFAGDNIQYF. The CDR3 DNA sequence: TGTGCCAGCAGCTTTTTTGCGGGGGATAACATTCAGTACTTC.

CDR3 sequence: CASSGGIGQLSNQPQHF. The CDR3 region has the DNA TGTGCCAGCAGTGGGGGCATTGGGCAGTTAAGCAATCAGCCCCAGCATTTT. This chain connects TRBV28 to TRBJ1-5, with D possibly TRBD1 on 6 matching bases. There are 17 residues in the CDR3. Trimming cost V 5 bases and J 1 base, with 18 bases left between them. Germline CDR1 is MDHEN and CDR2 is SYDVKM.

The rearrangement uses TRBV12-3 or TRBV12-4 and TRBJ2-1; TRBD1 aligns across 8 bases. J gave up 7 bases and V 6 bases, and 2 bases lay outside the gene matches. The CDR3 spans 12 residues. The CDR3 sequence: CASRGQVNEQFF. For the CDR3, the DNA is TGTGCCAGCAGGGGACAGGTAAATGAGCAGTTCTTC.